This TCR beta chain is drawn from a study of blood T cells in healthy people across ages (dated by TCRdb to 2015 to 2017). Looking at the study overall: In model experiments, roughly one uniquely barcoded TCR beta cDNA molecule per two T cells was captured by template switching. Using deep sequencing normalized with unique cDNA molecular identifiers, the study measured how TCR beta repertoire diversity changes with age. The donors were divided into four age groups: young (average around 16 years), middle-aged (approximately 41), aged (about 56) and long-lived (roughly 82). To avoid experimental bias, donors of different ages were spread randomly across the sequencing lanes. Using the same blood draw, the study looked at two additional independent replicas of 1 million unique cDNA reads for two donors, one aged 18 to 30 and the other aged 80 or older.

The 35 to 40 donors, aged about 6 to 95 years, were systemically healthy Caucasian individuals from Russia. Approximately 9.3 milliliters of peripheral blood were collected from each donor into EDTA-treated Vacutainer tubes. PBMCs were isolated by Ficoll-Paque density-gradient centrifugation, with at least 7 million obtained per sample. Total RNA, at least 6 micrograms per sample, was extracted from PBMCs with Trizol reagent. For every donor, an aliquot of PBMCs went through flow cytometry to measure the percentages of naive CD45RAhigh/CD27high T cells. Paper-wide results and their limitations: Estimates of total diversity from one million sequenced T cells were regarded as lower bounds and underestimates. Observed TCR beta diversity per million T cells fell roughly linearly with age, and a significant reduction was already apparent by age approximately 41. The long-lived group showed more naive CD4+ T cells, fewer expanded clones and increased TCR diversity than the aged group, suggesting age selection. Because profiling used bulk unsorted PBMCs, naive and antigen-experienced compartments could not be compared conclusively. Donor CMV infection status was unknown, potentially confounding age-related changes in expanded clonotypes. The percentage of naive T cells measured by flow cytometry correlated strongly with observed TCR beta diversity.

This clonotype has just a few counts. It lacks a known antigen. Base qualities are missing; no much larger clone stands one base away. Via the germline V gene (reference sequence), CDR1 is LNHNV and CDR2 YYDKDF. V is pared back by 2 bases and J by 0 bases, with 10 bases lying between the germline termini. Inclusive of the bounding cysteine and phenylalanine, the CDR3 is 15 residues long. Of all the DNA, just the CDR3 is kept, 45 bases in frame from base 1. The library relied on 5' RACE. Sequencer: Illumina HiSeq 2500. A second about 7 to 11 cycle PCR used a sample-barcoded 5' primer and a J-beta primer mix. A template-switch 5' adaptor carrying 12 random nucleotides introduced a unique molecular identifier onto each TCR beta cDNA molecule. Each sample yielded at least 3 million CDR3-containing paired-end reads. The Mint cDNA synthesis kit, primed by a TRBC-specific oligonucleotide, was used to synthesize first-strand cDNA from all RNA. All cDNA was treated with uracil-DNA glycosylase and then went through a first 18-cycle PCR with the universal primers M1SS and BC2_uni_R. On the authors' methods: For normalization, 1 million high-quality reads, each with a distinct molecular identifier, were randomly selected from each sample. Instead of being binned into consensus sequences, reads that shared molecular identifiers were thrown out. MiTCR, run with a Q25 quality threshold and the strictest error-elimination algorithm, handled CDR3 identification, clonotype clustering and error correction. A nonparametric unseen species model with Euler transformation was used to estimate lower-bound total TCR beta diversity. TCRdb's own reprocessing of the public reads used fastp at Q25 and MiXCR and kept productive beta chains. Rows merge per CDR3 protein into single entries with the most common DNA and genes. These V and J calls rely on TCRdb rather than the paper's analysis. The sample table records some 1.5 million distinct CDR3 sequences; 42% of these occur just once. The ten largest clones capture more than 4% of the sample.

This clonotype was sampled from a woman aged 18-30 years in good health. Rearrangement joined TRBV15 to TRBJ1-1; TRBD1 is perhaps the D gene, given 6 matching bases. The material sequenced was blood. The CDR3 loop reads CATSRPDRLNTEAFF. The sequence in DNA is TGTGCCACCAGCAGACCGGACAGATTGAACACTGAAGCTTTCTTT.